This T cell receptor (beta chain) emerged from a study of shared clonotypes between healthy human individuals. TCRdb keeps only in-frame clones here, not all; method: immunoSEQ multiplex PCR. The sample lists roughly 2,000,000 clones; over 85% were seen once. This CDR3 comprises 16 residues. Germline V gene sequence: CDR1 SGDLS, CDR2 YYNGEE. V lost 4 bases and J lost 2; bases outside the gene matches: 4. The naive CD8 population came from CD45RO-negative cells selected for CCR7, without terminally differentiated effector memory CD45RA+ cells. As concerns this clone: Its antigen is not known. Other DNA sequences in this specimen translate into the identical CDR3.

Study-level findings and limits: In this cohort, only blood was sampled, and tissue repertoires likely differ.

The chain couples TRBV9 to TRBJ2-6, with 9 bases lining up with TRBD1. The sequenced sample was naive CD8+ T cells from PBMCs. This receptor was taken from a man younger than 35 in good health. Some clones in this sample may be carry-over from other donors' samples. For the CDR3, the DNA is TGTGCCAGCAGCACCAGACAGGGGGCTGGGGCCAACGTCCTGACTTTC. It codes for CASSTRQGAGANVLTF.